The clone carrying this T cell receptor beta chain has at least ten counts. CDR1 SQVTM and CDR2 ANQGSEA come from the germline V gene. Trimming cost V 3 bases and J 5 bases, with 17 bases left between them. The CDR3 has 14 residues. Starting from genomic DNA, TCR beta CDR3 was amplified through two-round multiplex PCR. Specific primers for each TRBV and TRBJ gene were what first-round PCR used. Using its own MiXCR run on the multiplex PCR reads, TCRdb lists one record per CDR3 protein. The sample carries almost 40,000 distinct CDR3 sequences, roughly a quarter recorded once. The data belong to a study of prognosis after radiotherapy for stage I lung cancer. Study context: Patients (roughly 13 men, about six women) were aged about 50 to 84, median approximately 71 years.

The clonotype comes from a donor over 45 with non-small cell lung cancer. V and J are TRBV29-1 and TRBJ2-7; D gene uncertain. This specimen consisted of PBMCs, obtained before or after stereotactic body radiation therapy (not recorded which). This CDR3 reads CSVELARGGDEQYF. For the CDR3, the DNA is TGCAGCGTTGAGTTAGCCAGAGGTGGTGACGAGCAGTACTTC.